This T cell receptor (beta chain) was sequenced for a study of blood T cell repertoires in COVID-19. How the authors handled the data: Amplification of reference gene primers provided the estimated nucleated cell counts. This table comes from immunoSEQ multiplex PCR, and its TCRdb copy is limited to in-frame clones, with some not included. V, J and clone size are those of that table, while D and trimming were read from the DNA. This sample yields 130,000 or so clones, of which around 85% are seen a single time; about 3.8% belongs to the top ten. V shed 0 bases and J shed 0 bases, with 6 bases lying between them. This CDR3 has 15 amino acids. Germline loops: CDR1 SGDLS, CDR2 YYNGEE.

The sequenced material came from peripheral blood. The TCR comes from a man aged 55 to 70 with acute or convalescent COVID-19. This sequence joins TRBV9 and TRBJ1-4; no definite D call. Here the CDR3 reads CASSVGQATNEKLFF. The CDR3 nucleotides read TGTGCCAGCAGCGTAGGACAAGCAACTAATGAAAAACTGTTTTTT.